This note documents a single T cell receptor beta chain sequence. The target antigen is unknown. CDR3 length equals 15 residues. Germline values: CDR1 MNHNS, CDR2 SASEGT. Researchers put TCRalpha and TCRbeta cDNA through two nested PCRs lasting roughly 16 and 10 cycles. Reanalyzing the 5' RACE reads, TCRdb keeps one entry per CDR3 protein, without DNA. The sample includes approximately 400,000 distinct CDR3 sequences. The entry originates in a study of monozygotic twins with inflammatory bowel disease. Overall study findings and caveats: Healthy co-twins showed greater TCRbeta diversity (inverse Simpson) than IBD patients.

The draw for each donor consisted of a single 2.5 ml blood sample. Whole blood that had not undergone T cell sorting provided the isolated total RNA. Sequencing was done on a sample of blood. V gene TRBV6-1 combines with J gene TRBJ2-1; TCRdb selects TRBD2, and the lack of DNA leaves this call unchecked. The origin of this receptor is a human donor with ulcerative colitis or Crohn's disease, or a healthy co-twin of an affected twin (not recorded which). CDR3 protein: CASSLLSGGDNEQSF.